This section outlines one T cell receptor beta chain sequence together with its context. The antigen is not known. This entry belongs to a study of T-cell memory formation after mild COVID-19. TCRdb reprocessed the 5' RACE reads via MiXCR and lists one record per CDR3 protein. The sample yields around 160,000 distinct CDR3 sequences, approximately 10% seen once. Study-wide findings and caveats: Pre-infection memory already had some responding clones, implying cross-reactive memory joined.

The CDR3 covers 15 residues. The germline V and J ends were trimmed by 2 bases and 6 bases, with 13 bases remaining between them. The chain is built from TRBV12-3 or TRBV12-4 and TRBJ1-4, with D unresolved. The source of this sequence is a man aged 18 to 35 who had mild COVID-19 (a few samples of this study predate the infection). Cell type and time point are not known. Specimen: PBMCs or a T cell subset sorted from them (not recorded which). The CDR3 spells CASSLLTPPDEKLFF. The CDR3 DNA follows: TGTGCCAGCAGTTTACTGACACCGCCGGATGAAAAACTGTTTTTT.